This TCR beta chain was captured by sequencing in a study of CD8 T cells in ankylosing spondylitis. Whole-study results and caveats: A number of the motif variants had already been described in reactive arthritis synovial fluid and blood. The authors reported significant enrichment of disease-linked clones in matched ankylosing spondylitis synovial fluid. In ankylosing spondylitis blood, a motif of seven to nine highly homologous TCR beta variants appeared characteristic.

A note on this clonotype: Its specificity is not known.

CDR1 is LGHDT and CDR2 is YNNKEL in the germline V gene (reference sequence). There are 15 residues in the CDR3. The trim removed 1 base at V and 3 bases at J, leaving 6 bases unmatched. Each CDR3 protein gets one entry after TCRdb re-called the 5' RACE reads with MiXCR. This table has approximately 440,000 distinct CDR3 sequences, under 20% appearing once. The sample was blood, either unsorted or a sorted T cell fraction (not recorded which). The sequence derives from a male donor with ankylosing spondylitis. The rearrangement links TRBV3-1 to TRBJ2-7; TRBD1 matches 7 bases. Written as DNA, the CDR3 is TGTGCCAGCAGCCAAGCTACAGGGGTAGACTACGAGCAGTACTTC. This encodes CASSQATGVDYEQYF.